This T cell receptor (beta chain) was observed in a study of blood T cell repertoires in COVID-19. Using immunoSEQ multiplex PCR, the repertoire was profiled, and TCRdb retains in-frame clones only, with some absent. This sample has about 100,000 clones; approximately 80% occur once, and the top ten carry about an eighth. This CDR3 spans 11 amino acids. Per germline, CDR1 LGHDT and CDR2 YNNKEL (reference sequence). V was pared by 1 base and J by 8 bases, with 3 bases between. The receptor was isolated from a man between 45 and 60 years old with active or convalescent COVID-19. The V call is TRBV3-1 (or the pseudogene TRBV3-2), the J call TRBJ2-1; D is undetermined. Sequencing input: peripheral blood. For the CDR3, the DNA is TGTGCCAGCAGCCAAGTAGATGAGCAGTTCTTC. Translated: CASSQVDEQFF.